These 22 T cell receptor beta chains came from one sample sequenced in a study of spatial heterogeneity in lung cancer. TCRdb called the 5' RACE reads again in MiXCR, with one record for every CDR3 protein. Of 7,200 or so distinct CDR3 sequences listed, 3.9% were seen once; the top ten hold about 23%. Time point indicated: sample taken at primary tumor resection. Tumor, nontumor lung or frozen PBMC supplied whole RNA, sequenced without sorting. The specimen comprised normal lung tissue next to the tumor, sampled at surgery. These receptors were obtained from a female donor with early-stage non-small cell lung cancer.

Sample share makes this clonotype medium-sized. This beta chain represents an off-target read in a library built for alpha chains; its size is of limited meaning. The chain links TRBV7-2 to TRBJ1-2, with D unresolved. Trimming stripped 5 bases from V and 1 base from J, with 11 bases between. This CDR3 has 14 amino acids. Germline CDR1 and CDR2: SGHTA and FQGNSA. The CDR3 reads CASSLEGSNYGYTF. The CDR3 nucleotides are TGTGCCAGCAGCCTCGAAGGCAGTAACTATGGCTACACCTTC.

This clonotype counts as medium-sized (0.01 to 0.1%). As an off-target read in a library built for alpha chains, this beta chain has a frequency of little significance. This chain joins TRBV7-2 and TRBJ2-5; D possibly corresponds to TRBD2 (5 bases). CDR3 length equals 14 residues. Germline assignment: CDR1 SGHTA and CDR2 FQGNSA. Trimming shortened V by 4 bases and J by 3 bases, and 12 bases separated the two germline ends. This CDR3 is CASSSNRGKETQYF. The CDR3 DNA reads TGTGCCAGCAGCTCGAACCGGGGAAAAGAGACCCAGTACTTC.

This clonotype is termed large. The library was prepared for alpha chains; this beta chain is a stray read, so its frequency means little. The chain carries TRBV30 and TRBJ2-3; 8 bases line up with TRBD2. CDR3 size: 14 residues. Germline CDR1 reads GTSNPN; CDR2 reads SVGIG (reference sequence). The V and J ends lost 5 bases and 2 bases, in that order; junction bases with no gene match: 6. For the CDR3, the DNA is TGTGCCTGGGGGGCGGGGGGAAACACAGATACGCAGTATTTT. Amino acid sequence: CAWGAGGNTDTQYF.

There are many counts of this clonotype. As an off-target read in a library built for alpha chains, this beta chain has a frequency of little significance. The rearrangement uses TRBV12-3 or TRBV12-4 and TRBJ2-7; TRBD1 aligns across 7 bases. This CDR3 region has 13 residues. The trim removed 6 bases at V and 7 bases at J, leaving 9 bases unmatched. The CDR3 bases are TGTGCCAGCAGCCTTGCGACAGGGCGGGAGCAGTACTTC. It specifies CASSLATGREQYF.

This clonotype was recorded at least ten times. A library made for alpha chains picked up this beta chain off target, so its size means little. The genes are TRBV12-3 or TRBV12-4 and TRBJ1-3; D is possibly TRBD1 (5 bases). Trimming took off 3 bases at V and 1 base at J, with 7 bases between the two ends. CDR3 size: 14 residues. CDR3 bases: TGTGCCAGCAGTTTCGGGGGATCTGGAAACACCATATATTTT. Its protein product is CASSFGGSGNTIYF.

This clonotype was picked up many times. Since it is a stray read in a library aimed at alpha chains, this beta chain has a size that is not meaningful. The chain combines TRBV11-2 with TRBJ1-1; no clear D. The CDR3 loop spans 14 amino acids. V was shortened by 3 bases and J by 1 base, with 9 bases between the two germline ends. Germline V gives CDR1 SGHAT, CDR2 FQNNGV. For the CDR3, the DNA is TGTGCCAGCAGCTTTCAGGATTGGAACACTGAAGCTTTCTTT. It is translated as CASSFQDWNTEAFF.

This clonotype showed up many times. This beta chain is an unintended read in a library built for alpha chains; its size means little. The chain carries TRBV12-3 or TRBV12-4 and TRBJ1-5; D is unresolved. The CDR3 consists of 13 residues. Trimming left V 5 bases short and J 10 bases short, with 15 bases between. CDR3 bases: TGTGCCAGCAGTCAGCAGTCCGGCGGCCCCCAGCATTTT. It yields the protein CASSQQSGGPQHF.

Many counts were recorded for this clonotype. Found in a library prepared for alpha chains, this beta chain is an off-target read, and its abundance has little meaning. The CDR3 region is CSAGTSGGHTDTQYF. The CDR3 DNA sequence: TGCAGTGCAGGGACTAGCGGGGGGCACACAGATACGCAGTATTTT. The rearrangement joins TRBV20-1 to TRBJ2-3; the match to TRBD2 covers 15 bases. The length of the CDR3 is 15 residues. Germline lookup yields CDR1 DFQATT and CDR2 SNEGSKA (reference sequence). Trimming removed 6 bases from V and 2 bases from J; junction bases left unmatched: 3.

This clonotype was counted at least ten times. This beta chain lies outside the target of a library built for alpha chains; its clone size means little. V usage is TRBV23-1 and J usage is TRBJ2-3, with 7 bases lining up with TRBD1. TRBV23-1 is classed as an ORF, of uncertain function. The CDR3 consists of 15 residues. V trimming: 4 bases; J trimming: 0 bases; junction bases outside the gene matches: 4. CDR3 bases: TGCGCCAGCAGTCTGACAGGGTCTAGCACAGATACGCAGTATTTT. Residues: CASSLTGSSTDTQYF.

This clonotype was counted at least ten times. This beta chain appears as a stray read in a library generated for alpha chains; its size is not informative. The chain has TRBV20-1 and TRBJ2-7; the match to TRBD2 covers 7 bases. Trimming at V came to 6 bases and at J to 0 bases, leaving 5 bases not matched to a gene. The V gene's germline CDR1 is DFQATT and CDR2 SNEGSKA (reference sequence). The CDR3 loop spans 13 amino acids. CDR3 DNA: TGCAGTGCCCGGGACTACGCCTCCTACGAGCAGTACTTC. Protein product: CSARDYASYEQYF.

Turning to this clonotype: Found in a library prepared for alpha chains, this beta chain is an off-target read, and its abundance has little meaning. This sequence joins TRBV7-9 and TRBJ2-7; D may be TRBD1 (5 bases). V was pared by 1 base and J by 6 bases, with 10 bases between. Germline loops: CDR1 SEHNR, CDR2 FQNEAQ (reference sequence). CDR3 length: 13 residues. CDR3 region: CASSLGTSTEQYF. DNA of the CDR3: TGTGCCAGCAGCTTAGGGACATCGACCGAGCAGTACTTC.

At least ten counts were recorded for this clonotype. This beta chain lies outside the target of a library built for alpha chains; its clone size means little. The chain recombines TRBV29-1 with TRBJ1-4; weak D call: TRBD1 (5 bases). This CDR3 region has 13 residues. V gave up 4 bases and J gave up 8 bases, with 14 bases separating them. CDR1 SQVTM and CDR2 ANQGSEA come from the germline V gene. CDR3 nucleotides: TGCAGCGTTGGCGAGGGGCTCGGGGAAAAACTGTTTTTT. Translation: CSVGEGLGEKLFF. The full variable domain, its missing parts supplied by reference TRBV29-1 and TRBJ1-4, is SAVISQKPSRDICQRGTSLTIQCQVDSQVTMMFWYRQQPGQSLTLIATANQGSEATYESGFVIDKFPISRPNLTFSTLTVSNMSPEDSSIYLCSVGEGLGEKLFFGSGTQLSVL.

Notes on this clonotype: A much larger clonotype is one base distant, so this may be a read error. This beta chain lies outside the target of a library built for alpha chains; its clone size means little. The chain combines TRBV4-3 with TRBJ2-7; 7 bases align to TRBD2. Germline V gene lookup returns CDR1 LGHNA and CDR2 YSLEER. CDR3 length equals 18 residues. V shed 0 bases and J 2 bases; nucleotides not matched to a gene: 13. This CDR3 reads CASSQDSDGDGTTYEQYF. In DNA, the CDR3 is TGCGCCAGCAGCCAAGATTCGGATGGGGACGGGACTACCTACGAGCAGTACTTC.

This clonotype was picked up a small number of times. The junction differs from germline at one of its ends, possibly a read error. Since it is a stray read in a library aimed at alpha chains, this beta chain has a size that is not meaningful. The rearrangement uses TRBV6-6 and TRBJ1-5; 8 nucleotides align to TRBD1. Germline V CDR1 and CDR2: MNHNY, SVGAGI (reference sequence). CDR3 length: 15 residues. This CDR3 reads CVSRGRDRLGQPQHF. The CDR3 bases are TGTGTCAGCAGAGGCCGGGACAGGCTCGGTCAGCCCCAGCATTTT.

The sample holds many counts of this clonotype. With the library built for alpha chains, this beta chain is off target and its frequency is not meaningful. The chain carries TRBV6-1 and TRBJ1-2; D may be TRBD1 (6 bases). The germline gives CDR1 MNHNS, CDR2 SASEGT. This CDR3 is 14 amino acids long. Trimming cost V 8 bases and J 1 base, with 14 bases left between them. The CDR3: CASVGGRGNYGYTF. The CDR3 nucleotides are TGTGCCAGCGTCGGGGGGCGCGGTAACTATGGCTACACCTTC.

In its sample, this clonotype was seen a few times. One end of the junction varies from germline; a read error may be responsible. Within a library made for alpha chains, this beta chain is off target, and its count is uninformative. The rearrangement uses TRBV5-4 and TRBJ2-3; D gene uncertain. CDR3 size: 15 residues. Germline V CDR1 and CDR2: SGHNT, YYREEE (reference sequence). CDR3 loop: CVSSLDQGRTDTQYF. As DNA, the CDR3 is TGTGTCAGCAGCTTGGACCAAGGACGCACAGATACGCAGTATTTT.

In its sample, this clonotype was seen many times. Little can be read into the size of this beta chain, an off-target read in a library designed for alpha chains. V usage is TRBV3-1 and J usage is TRBJ1-4, with 10 bases lining up with TRBD1. V lost 4 bases, J lost 7 bases, and 6 bases stayed unmatched. Germline assignment: CDR1 LGHDT and CDR2 YNNKEL (reference sequence). CDR3 length: 15 amino acids. CDR3 DNA sequence: TGTGCCAGCAGCCTCGACAGGGGGCATAGTGAAAAACTGTTTTTT. It codes for CASSLDRGHSEKLFF. Together with reference TRBV3-1 and TRBJ1-4, the CDR3 gives the full variable domain: DTAVSQTPKYLVTQMGNDKSIKCEQNLGHDTMYWYKQDSKKFLKIMFSYNNKELIINETVPNRFSPKSPDKAHLNLHINSLELGDSAVYFCASSLDRGHSEKLFFGSGTQLSVL.

This clonotype was detected many times. This beta chain lies outside the target of a library built for alpha chains; its clone size means little. The chain uses TRBV28 and TRBJ1-6; unclear D gene. V lost 6 bases, J lost 5 bases, and 8 bases lay in between. Germline assignment: CDR1 MDHEN and CDR2 SYDVKM. The CDR3 contains 13 residues. The chain's CDR3 is CASRVNHNSPLHF. CDR3 sequence (DNA): TGTGCCAGCAGAGTGAACCATAATTCACCCCTCCACTTT.

In its sample, this clonotype was seen many times. This beta chain is an off-target read within a library intended for alpha chains, so its frequency means little. The chain uses TRBV13 and TRBJ1-2, with TRBD1 as a possible D gene (5 bases). The V gene lost 1 base and the J gene lost 6 bases, with 24 bases spanning the gap. This CDR3 region has 18 residues. Germline assignment: CDR1 PRHDT and CDR2 FYEKMQ (reference sequence). The CDR3 DNA is TGTGCCAGCAGCTTAGAGGAAGGAGTCAGGGTTACTAATGATGGCTACACCTTC. This sequence encodes CASSLEEGVRVTNDGYTF.

The table lists this clonotype with many counts. Since it is a stray read in a library aimed at alpha chains, this beta chain has a size that is not meaningful. The V and J genes are TRBV16 and TRBJ1-2; D is undetermined. The CDR3 is 12 residues long. The germline V gene has CDR1 KGHSY and CDR2 FQNENV. Trimming removed 0 bases from V and 8 bases from J, with 7 bases in between. CDR3 in amino acids: CASSQSRTGYTF. CDR3 in DNA: TGTGCCAGCAGCCAATCCCGGACGGGCTACACCTTC.

This clonotype is medium-sized. The library was built for alpha chains, so this beta chain is an off-target read and its size means little. This chain connects TRBV7-2 to TRBJ2-5; possible D gene TRBD2, 6 bases. The CDR3 runs to 14 residues. From germline, CDR1 is SGHTA and CDR2 FQGNSA. V lost 3 bases, J lost 4 bases, and 12 bases lay in between. The CDR3: CASSFSGGLETQYF. The CDR3 nucleotides are TGTGCCAGCAGCTTTAGCGGCGGACTAGAGACCCAGTACTTC.

By sample share, this clonotype is medium-sized. The size of this beta chain means little, since it is a stray read in a library made for alpha chains. The chain uses TRBV27 and TRBJ1-2; 8 bases fit TRBD1. Germline V gene sequence: CDR1 MNHEY, CDR2 SMNVEV (reference sequence). Losses at the gene ends were 6 bases for V and 0 bases for J; bases not matched to a gene: 3. The CDR3 runs to 14 residues. This CDR3 is CASSLQGANYGYTF. The CDR3 coding sequence is TGTGCCAGCAGCCTACAGGGGGCTAACTATGGCTACACCTTC.